This TCR beta chain derives from a study of T cell repertoires in cytomegalovirus infection. Study details: Matching HLA type and CMV infection were both indicated by public TCR beta signatures.

Trimming took off 3 bases at V and 0 bases at J, with 10 bases between the two ends. In germline, CDR1 is SGHKS, CDR2 YYEKEE (reference sequence). The CDR3 loop spans 14 amino acids. About this clonotype itself: What it binds is unknown.

General observations from the study: The ex vivo response showed dominance by HLA-C-restricted CMV-specific TCR beta clonotypes. The cumulative frequency of public TCR beta families identified carriers of CMV plus the relevant HLA.

From the reads, TCRdb called clonotypes with MiXCR, one entry per CDR3 protein. The table shows some 280,000 distinct CDR3 sequences, with roughly 13% occurring only once. The V gene is TRBV5-5, the J gene TRBJ2-7, with D possibly being TRBD1 (6 bases). Sequencing input: PBMCs. The clonotype originates from a human donor in good health (CMV status not recorded). Some clones in this sample may be carry-over from other donors' samples. Here the CDR3 reads CASSSGQSSYEQYF. Here the CDR3 DNA reads TGTGCCAGCAGCTCGGGACAAAGCTCCTACGAGCAGTACTTC.